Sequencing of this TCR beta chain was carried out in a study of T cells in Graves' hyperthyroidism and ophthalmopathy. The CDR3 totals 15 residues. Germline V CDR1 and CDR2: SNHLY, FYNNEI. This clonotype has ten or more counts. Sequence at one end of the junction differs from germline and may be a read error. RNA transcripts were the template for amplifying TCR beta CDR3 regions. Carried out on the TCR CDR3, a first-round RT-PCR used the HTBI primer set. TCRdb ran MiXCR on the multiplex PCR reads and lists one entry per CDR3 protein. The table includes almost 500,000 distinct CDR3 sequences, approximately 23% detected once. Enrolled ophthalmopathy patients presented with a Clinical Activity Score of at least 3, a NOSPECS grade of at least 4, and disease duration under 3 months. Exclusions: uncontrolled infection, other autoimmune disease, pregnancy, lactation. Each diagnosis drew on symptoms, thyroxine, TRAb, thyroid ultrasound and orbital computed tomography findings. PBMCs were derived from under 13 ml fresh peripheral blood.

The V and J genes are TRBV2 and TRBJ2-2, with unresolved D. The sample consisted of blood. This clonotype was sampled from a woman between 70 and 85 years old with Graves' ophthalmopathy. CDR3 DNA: TGTGCCAGCAGTAAAGCCACACCCTACACCGGGGAGCTGTTTTTT. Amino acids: CASSKATPYTGELFF.